The 5 T cell receptor beta chains in this list originate from one sample, sequenced in a study of glioma-infiltrating T cells after dendritic cell vaccination. Sequencing was performed with immunoSEQ multiplex PCR; in TCRdb, only in-frame clones are kept and a portion is missing. The table has some 78,000 clones, less than 85% seen once. The sample's time point: after dendritic cell vaccination, including at tumor progression/relapse. The sample in question was blood, obtained after dendritic cell vaccination. These receptors all stem from a human donor with glioblastoma.

The genes are TRBV7-3 and TRBJ2-1, with 10 bases matching TRBD2. Germline trimming cut 3 bases from V and 6 bases from J; bases unmatched to any gene: 5. Per germline, CDR1 SGHTA and CDR2 FQGTGA. This CDR3 spans 15 amino acids. The chain's CDR3 is CASSFIAGGGNEQFF. CDR3 nucleotides: TGTGCCAGCAGCTTCATAGCGGGAGGTGGCAATGAGCAGTTCTTC.

The genes are TRBV27 and TRBJ1-2; the D is unclear. Germline CDR1 is MNHEY and CDR2 is SMNVEV (reference sequence). The V end was cut by 7 bases, the J end by 2 bases, with 14 bases between. CDR3 length equals 14 residues. The CDR3 sequence: CASTTKGGNYGYTF. The CDR3 coding sequence is TGTGCCAGCACCACGAAGGGAGGGAACTATGGCTACACCTTC.

The chain has TRBV9 and TRBJ2-7; TRBD2 might be the D (5 bases). Trimming removed 0 bases at V and 7 bases at J, with 14 bases between. This CDR3 contains 14 residues. CDR1 is SGDLS, CDR2 YYNGEE, per germline. In DNA form, the CDR3 reads TGTGCCAGCAGCGTAGCTACGGGGTTCGGGGAGCAGTACTTC. Translating gives CASSVATGFGEQYF. The entire variable domain, with the rest obtained from reference TRBV9 and TRBJ2-7, is as follows: DSGVTQTPKHLITATGQRVTLRCSPRSGDLSVYWYQQSLDQGLQFLIQYYNGEERAKGNILERFSAQQFPDLHSELNLSSLELGDSALYFCASSVATGFGEQYFGPGTRLTVT.

This chain links TRBV28 with TRBJ2-1; D is perhaps TRBD2 (5 bases). Per the germline V gene, CDR1 is MDHEN and CDR2 is SYDVKM. Trimming pared 5 bases from V and 7 bases from J, leaving 30 bases between. This CDR3 is 19 amino acids long. The CDR3 DNA reads TGTGCCAGCAGTCCTCCCGGAATTAGTCTAGCCGAAAAAACGAATGAGCAGTTCTTC. This codes for CASSPPGISLAEKTNEQFF.

V gene TRBV7-6 combines with J gene TRBJ1-5; 9 bases align to TRBD1. Trimming cost V 1 base and J 6 bases; bases outside gene matches: 4. The CDR3 is 15 residues long. CDR1 and CDR2 from the germline V gene are SGHVS and FNYEAQ. This CDR3 is CASSLEQGAGQPQHF. In nucleotides, the CDR3 is TGTGCCAGCAGCTTAGAACAGGGGGCAGGTCAGCCCCAGCATTTT.